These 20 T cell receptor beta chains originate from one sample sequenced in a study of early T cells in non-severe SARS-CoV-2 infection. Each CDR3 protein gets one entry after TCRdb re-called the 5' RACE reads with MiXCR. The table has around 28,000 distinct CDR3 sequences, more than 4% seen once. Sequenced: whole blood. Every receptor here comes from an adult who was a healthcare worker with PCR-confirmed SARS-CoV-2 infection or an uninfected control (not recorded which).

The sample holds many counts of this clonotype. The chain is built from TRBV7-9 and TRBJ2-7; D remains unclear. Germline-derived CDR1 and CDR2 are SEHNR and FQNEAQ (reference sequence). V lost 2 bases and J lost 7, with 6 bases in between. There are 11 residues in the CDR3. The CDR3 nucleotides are TGTGCCAGCAGCTTATCGCGGGAGCAGTACTTC. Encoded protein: CASSLSREQYF.

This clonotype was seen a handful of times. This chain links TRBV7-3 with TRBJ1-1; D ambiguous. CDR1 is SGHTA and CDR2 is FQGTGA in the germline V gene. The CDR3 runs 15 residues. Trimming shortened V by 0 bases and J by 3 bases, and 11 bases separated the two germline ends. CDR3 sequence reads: CASSLTGSGDTEAFF. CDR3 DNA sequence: TGTGCCAGCAGCTTAACGGGGTCTGGAGACACTGAAGCTTTCTTT.

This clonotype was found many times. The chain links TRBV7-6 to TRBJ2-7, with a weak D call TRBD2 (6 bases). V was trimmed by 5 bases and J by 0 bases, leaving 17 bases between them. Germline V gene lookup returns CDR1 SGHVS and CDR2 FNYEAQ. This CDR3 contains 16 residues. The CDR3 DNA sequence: TGTGCCAGCAGCAGGAGGGCGGCTGTCAGCTCCTACGAGCAGTACTTC. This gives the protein CASSRRAAVSSYEQYF.

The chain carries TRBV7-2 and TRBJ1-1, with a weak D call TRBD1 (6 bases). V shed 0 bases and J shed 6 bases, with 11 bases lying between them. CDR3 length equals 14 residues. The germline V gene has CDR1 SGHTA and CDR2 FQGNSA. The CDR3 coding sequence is TGTGCCAGCAGCTTAGCTGGGGGCTTGGCTGAAGCTTTCTTT. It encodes CASSLAGGLAEAFF.

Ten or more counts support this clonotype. The CDR3 here is CASSATSNTEAFF. In nucleotides, the CDR3 is TGTGCCAGCTCCGCGACCTCGAACACTGAAGCTTTCTTT. The genes are TRBV12-3 or TRBV12-4 and TRBJ1-1; D unclear. The CDR3 is 13 residues long. V lost 8 bases to trimming and J lost 1 base, with 11 bases between them.

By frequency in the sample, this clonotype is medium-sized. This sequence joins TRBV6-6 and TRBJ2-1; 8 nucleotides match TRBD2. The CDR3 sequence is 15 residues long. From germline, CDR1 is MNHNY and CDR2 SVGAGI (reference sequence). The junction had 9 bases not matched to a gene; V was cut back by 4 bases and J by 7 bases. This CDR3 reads CASSFRAGGGNEQFF. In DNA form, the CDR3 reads TGTGCCAGCAGTTTCCGCGCGGGGGGTGGGAATGAGCAGTTCTTC.

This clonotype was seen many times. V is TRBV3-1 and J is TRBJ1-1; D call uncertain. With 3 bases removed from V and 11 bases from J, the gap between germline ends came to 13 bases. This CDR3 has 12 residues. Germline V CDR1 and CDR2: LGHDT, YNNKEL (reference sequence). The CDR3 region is CASSHGSDLAFF. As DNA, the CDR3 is TGTGCCAGCAGCCACGGTAGTGACCTGGCTTTCTTT.

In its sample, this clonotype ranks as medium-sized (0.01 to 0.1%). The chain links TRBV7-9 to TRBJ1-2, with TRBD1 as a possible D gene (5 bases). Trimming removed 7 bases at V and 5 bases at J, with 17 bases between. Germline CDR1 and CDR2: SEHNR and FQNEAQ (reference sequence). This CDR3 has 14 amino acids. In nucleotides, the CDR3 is TGTGCCAGCACCAGAGGGGACGGCGGTTATGGCTACACCTTC. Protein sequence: CASTRGDGGYGYTF.

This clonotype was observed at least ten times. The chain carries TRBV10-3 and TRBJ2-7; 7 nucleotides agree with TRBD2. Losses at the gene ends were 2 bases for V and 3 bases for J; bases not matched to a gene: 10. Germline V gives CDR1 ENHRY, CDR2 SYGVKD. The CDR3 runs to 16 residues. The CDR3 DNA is TGTGCCATCAGTGAGACGTTGGCCGGGGGGAGCTACGAGCAGTACTTC. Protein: CAISETLAGGSYEQYF.

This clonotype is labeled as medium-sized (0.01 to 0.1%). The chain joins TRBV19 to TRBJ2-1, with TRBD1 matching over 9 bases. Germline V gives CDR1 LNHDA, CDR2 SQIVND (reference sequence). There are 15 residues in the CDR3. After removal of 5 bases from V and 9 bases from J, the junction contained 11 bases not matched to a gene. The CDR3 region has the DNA TGTGCCAGTAGTCCCCGGGACAGGGTTTGGGGTGAGCAGTTCTTC. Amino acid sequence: CASSPRDRVWGEQFF.

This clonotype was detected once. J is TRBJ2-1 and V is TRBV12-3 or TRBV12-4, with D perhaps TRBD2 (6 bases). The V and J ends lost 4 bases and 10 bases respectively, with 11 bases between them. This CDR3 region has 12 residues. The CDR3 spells CASSWLASEQFF. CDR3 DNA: TGTGCCAGCAGTTGGCTAGCGAGCGAGCAGTTCTTC.

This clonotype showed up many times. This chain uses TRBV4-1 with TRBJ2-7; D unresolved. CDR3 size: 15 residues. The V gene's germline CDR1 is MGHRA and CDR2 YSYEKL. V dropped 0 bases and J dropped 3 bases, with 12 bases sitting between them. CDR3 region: CASSQDSSPFYEQYF. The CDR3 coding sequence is TGCGCCAGCAGCCAAGATTCTAGTCCCTTCTACGAGCAGTACTTC.

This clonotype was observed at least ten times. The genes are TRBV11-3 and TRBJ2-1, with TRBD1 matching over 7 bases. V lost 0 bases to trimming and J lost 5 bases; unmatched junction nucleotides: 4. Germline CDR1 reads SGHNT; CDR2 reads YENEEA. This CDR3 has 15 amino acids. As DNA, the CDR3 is TGTGCCAGCAGCTTAGAGACAGGGTACAACAATGAGCAGTTCTTC. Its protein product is CASSLETGYNNEQFF. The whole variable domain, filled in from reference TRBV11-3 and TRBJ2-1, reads EAGVVQSPRYKIIEKKQPVAFWCNPISGHNTLYWYLQNLGQGPELLIRYENEEAVDDSQLPKDRFSAERLKGVDSTLKIQPAELGDSAVYLCASSLETGYNNEQFFGPGTRLTVL.

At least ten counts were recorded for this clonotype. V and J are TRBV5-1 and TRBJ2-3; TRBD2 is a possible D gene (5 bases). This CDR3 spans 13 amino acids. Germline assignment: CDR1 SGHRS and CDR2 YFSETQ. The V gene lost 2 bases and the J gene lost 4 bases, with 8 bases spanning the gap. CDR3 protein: CASSFERADTQYF. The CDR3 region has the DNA TGCGCCAGCAGCTTTGAGAGGGCAGATACGCAGTATTTT.

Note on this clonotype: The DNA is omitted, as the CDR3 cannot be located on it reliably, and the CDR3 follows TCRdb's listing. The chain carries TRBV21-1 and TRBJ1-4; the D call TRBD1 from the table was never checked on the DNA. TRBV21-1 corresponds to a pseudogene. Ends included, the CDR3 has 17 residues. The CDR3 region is CASSKVKGQQREKNCFF.

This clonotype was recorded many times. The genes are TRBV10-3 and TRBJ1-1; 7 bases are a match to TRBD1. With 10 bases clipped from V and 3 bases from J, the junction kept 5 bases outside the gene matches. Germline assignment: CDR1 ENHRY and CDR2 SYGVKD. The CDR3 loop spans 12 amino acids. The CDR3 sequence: CATGGEDTEAFF. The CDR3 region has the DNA TGTGCCACAGGGGGTGAGGACACTGAAGCTTTCTTT.

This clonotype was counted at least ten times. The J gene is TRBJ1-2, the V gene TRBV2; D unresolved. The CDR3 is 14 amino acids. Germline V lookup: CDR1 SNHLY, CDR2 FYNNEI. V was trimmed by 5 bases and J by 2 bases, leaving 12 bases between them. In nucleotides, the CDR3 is TGTGCCAGCAGTATCGGCAGCGAGAACTATGGCTACACCTTC. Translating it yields CASSIGSENYGYTF.

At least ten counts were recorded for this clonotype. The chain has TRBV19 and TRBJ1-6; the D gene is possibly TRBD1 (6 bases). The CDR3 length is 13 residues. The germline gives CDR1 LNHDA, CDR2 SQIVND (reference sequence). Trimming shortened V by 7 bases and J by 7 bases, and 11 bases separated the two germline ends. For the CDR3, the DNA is TGTGCCAGTACAGACAGGAGAAATTCACCCCTCCACTTT. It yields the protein CASTDRRNSPLHF.

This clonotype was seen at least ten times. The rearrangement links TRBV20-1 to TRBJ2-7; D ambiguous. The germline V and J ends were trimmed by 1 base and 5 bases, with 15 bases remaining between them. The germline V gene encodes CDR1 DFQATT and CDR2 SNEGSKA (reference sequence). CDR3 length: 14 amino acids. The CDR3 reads CSARALDRADEQYF. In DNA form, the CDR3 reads TGCAGTGCTAGAGCCCTGGACCGGGCTGACGAGCAGTACTTC.

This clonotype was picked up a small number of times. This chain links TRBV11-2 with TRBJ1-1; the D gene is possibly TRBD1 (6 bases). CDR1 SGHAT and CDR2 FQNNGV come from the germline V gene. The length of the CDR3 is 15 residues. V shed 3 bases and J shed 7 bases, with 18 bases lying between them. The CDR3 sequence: CASSFGTTVSGEAFF. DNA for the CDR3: TGTGCCAGCAGCTTCGGGACAACCGTATCAGGTGAAGCTTTCTTT.